This TCR beta chain was retrieved from a study of blood T cell repertoires in COVID-19. Germline V gene data show CDR1 as LNHNV and CDR2 as YYDKDF (reference sequence). The CDR3 is 16 residues long. The junction had 5 bases not matched to a gene; V was cut back by 4 bases and J by 0 bases. The repertoire was sequenced with immunoSEQ multiplex PCR; TCRdb's copy has only in-frame clones and lacks some. The sample consists of some 170,000 clones, roughly 81% of them appearing once. J is TRBJ1-5 and V is TRBV15; 8 bases are a match to TRBD1. Sequencing used peripheral blood. This receptor was obtained from a man aged 35 to 55 with acute or convalescent COVID-19. For the CDR3, the DNA is TGTGCCACCAGCATTAGACAGGGGAATAGCAATCAGCCCCAGCATTTT. The encoded protein is CATSIRQGNSNQPQHF. The full variable domain, completed using reference TRBV15 and TRBJ1-5, is DAMVIQNPRYQVTQFGKPVTLSCSQTLNHNVMYWYQQKSSQAPKLLFHYYDKDFNNEADTPDNFQSRRPNTSFCFLDIRSPGLGDTAMYLCATSIRQGNSNQPQHFGDGTRLSIL.